The 10 T cell receptor beta chains presented below share a single source sample, sequenced in a study of OX40 agonist ivuxolimab in advanced cancers. Assay used: immunoSEQ multiplex PCR; TCRdb lists only in-frame clones, some missing. Among tens of thousands of clones listed, 88% were seen once. The sample consisted of CD4+ or CD8+ T cells sorted from blood, taken in a trial of the OX40 agonist ivuxolimab. Receptor source: an adult with an advanced solid tumor such as melanoma, head and neck, liver or kidney cancer.

The chain couples TRBV7-3 to TRBJ1-1; D not resolved. Germline V gene data show CDR1 as SGHTA and CDR2 as FQGTGA. Deletions cut 1 base from V and 0 bases from J, with 9 bases between. The CDR3 is made up of 15 amino acids. CDR3 sequence reads: CASSLSGSLNTEAFF. The CDR3 DNA sequence: TGTGCCAGCAGCTTAAGCGGCAGCTTGAACACTGAAGCTTTCTTT. The full variable domain, with the rest looked up from reference TRBV7-3 and TRBJ1-1, is GAGVSQTPSNKVTEKGKYVELRCDPISGHTALYWYRQSLGQGPEFLIYFQGTGAADDSGLPNDRFFAVRPEGSVSTLKIQRTERGDSAVYLCASSLSGSLNTEAFFGQGTRLTVV.

The V call is TRBV6-5, the J call TRBJ2-7; D possibly matches TRBD1 or TRBD2 (5 bases each). Germline assignment: CDR1 MNHEY and CDR2 SVGAGI. Trimming removed 6 bases from V and 0 bases from J, with 15 bases in between. The CDR3 covers 15 residues. The CDR3: CASREAGTDSYEQYF. DNA of the CDR3: TGTGCCAGCAGGGAGGCCGGGACGGACTCCTACGAGCAGTACTTC.

The rearrangement links TRBV2 to TRBJ2-7, with D perhaps TRBD1 or TRBD2 (5 bases each). Trimming removed 3 bases from V and 5 bases from J, with 14 bases in between. The CDR3 totals 14 residues. Looked up from germline, CDR1 is SNHLY and CDR2 is FYNNEI. As DNA, the CDR3 is TGTGCCAGCAGTGATGAGGGGTGGGGCAACGAGCAGTACTTC. The encoded protein is CASSDEGWGNEQYF.

The chain couples TRBV5-6 to TRBJ2-1; tentatively, D is TRBD1 (5 bases). The ends were cut back, 1 base at V and 3 bases at J, with 11 bases in the middle. Per germline, CDR1 SGHDT and CDR2 YYEEEE. CDR3 length: 15 amino acids. The CDR3 region has the DNA TGTGCCAGCAGCTTGAGGGGATTCTACTACAATGAGCAGTTCTTC. Amino acid sequence: CASSLRGFYYNEQFF.

This chain uses TRBV7-9 with TRBJ2-7; a possible D gene is TRBD2 (5 bases). CDR3 length equals 17 residues. V gave up 5 bases and J gave up 0 bases, with 20 bases separating them. In germline, CDR1 is SEHNR, CDR2 FQNEAQ (reference sequence). The CDR3 sequence is CASSQIGRGTSSYEQYF. The CDR3, as DNA: TGTGCCAGCAGCCAAATCGGACGGGGAACTAGCTCCTACGAGCAGTACTTC.

By proportion, this clone is medium-sized. Germline and junction disagree at one end, which may indicate a read error. The V gene is TRBV7-7, the J gene TRBJ2-2; D may be TRBD2 (5 bases). Germline V gives CDR1 SSHAT, CDR2 FNYEAQ (reference sequence). This CDR3 has 13 amino acids. The DNA for the CDR3 is TGTGCTAGCAGCTTAGCGCCGAACGGGGAGCTGTTTTTT. Protein: CASSLAPNGELFF.

The chain carries TRBV7-6 and TRBJ1-2; D remains unclear. The CDR3 loop spans 12 amino acids. CDR1 is SGHVS, CDR2 FNYEAQ, per germline. V was clipped by 1 base and J by 4 bases, with 4 bases between them. CDR3 sequence reads: CASSLVGYGYTF. CDR3 DNA: TGTGCCAGCAGCTTAGTGGGCTATGGCTACACCTTC.

In this sample, this clone turned up a few times. The chain combines TRBV7-3 with TRBJ2-7; 14 bases match TRBD2. Trimming took 0 bases from V and 5 from J; bases not matched to a gene: 0. Germline V lookup: CDR1 SGHTA, CDR2 FQGTGA. This CDR3 is 15 amino acids long. Here the CDR3 reads CASSLTGLAGDEQYF. CDR3 coding DNA: TGTGCCAGCAGCTTAACGGGACTAGCGGGAGACGAGCAGTACTTC. Full variable domain (missing parts from reference TRBV7-3 and TRBJ2-7): GAGVSQTPSNKVTEKGKYVELRCDPISGHTALYWYRQSLGQGPEFLIYFQGTGAADDSGLPNDRFFAVRPEGSVSTLKIQRTERGDSAVYLCASSLTGLAGDEQYFGPGTRLTVT.

The genes are TRBV19 and TRBJ2-5; 11 positions agree with TRBD2. Looked up from germline, CDR1 is LNHDA and CDR2 is SQIVND (reference sequence). CDR3 length: 15 amino acids. V gave up 5 bases and J gave up 2 bases; unmatched junction bases: 4. CDR3 nucleotides: TGTGCCAGTAGTCTGGGGACTAGCGGTCAAGAGACCCAGTACTTC. Protein product: CASSLGTSGQETQYF.

The rearrangement joins TRBV4-2 to TRBJ1-5, with 7 nucleotides matching TRBD1. Germline values: CDR1 LGHNA, CDR2 YNFKEQ. CDR3 length equals 15 residues. V dropped 3 bases and J dropped 5; count of bases not matched to a gene: 7. The chain's CDR3 is CASSHDGTEYQPQHF. The CDR3 coding sequence is TGTGCCAGCAGCCACGACGGGACAGAATATCAGCCCCAGCATTTT.